This T cell receptor beta chain was documented in a study of blood T cells in healthy people across ages (dated by TCRdb to between 2015 and 2016). For the wider study: Template switching captured roughly one uniquely barcoded TCR beta cDNA molecule per two T cells in model experiments. Donors of different ages were randomly distributed across sequencing lanes to avoid experimental bias. Two additional independent replicas of 1 million unique cDNA reads from the same blood draw were analyzed for two donors (one aged 18 to 30 and one aged 80 or older). To track age-related changes in TCR beta repertoire diversity, the study relied on deep sequencing normalized with unique cDNA molecular identifiers. Four age groups were formed from the donors: young (average approximately 15 years), middle-aged (around 39), aged (approximately 60) and long-lived (less than 85). The study at large found these results: Estimates of total diversity based on one million sequenced T cells were considered lower bounds and underestimates. The CMV infection status of donors was not known, potentially confounding age-related changes in expanded clonotypes. Because profiling used bulk unsorted PBMCs, naive and antigen-experienced compartments could not be compared conclusively. As age increased, observed TCR beta diversity per million T cells dropped in a roughly linear way, and a significant reduction was already evident by age around 41. The percentage of naive T cells measured by flow cytometry correlated strongly with observed TCR beta diversity. Compared with the aged group, more naive CD4+ T cells, fewer expanded clones and increased TCR diversity were shown by the long-lived group, suggesting age selection.

Library preparation employed 5' RACE. A second about 6 to 11 cycle PCR used a sample-barcoded 5' primer and a J-beta primer mix. A template-switch 5' adaptor carrying 12 random nucleotides introduced a unique molecular identifier onto each TCR beta cDNA molecule. Each sample yielded at least 2.5 million CDR3-containing paired-end reads. All of the RNA was converted into first-strand cDNA using the Mint cDNA synthesis kit, with a TRBC-specific oligonucleotide serving as the primer. Following uracil-DNA glycosylase treatment, a first 18-cycle PCR with universal primers M1SS and BC2_uni_R was performed on all cDNA. In the original analysis: For normalization, 1 million high-quality reads, each with a distinct molecular identifier, were randomly selected from each sample. Reads sharing molecular identifiers were discarded rather than binned into consensus sequences. MiTCR, with a Q25 quality threshold and the strictest error-elimination algorithm, was used for CDR3 identification, clonotype clustering and error correction. A nonparametric unseen species model using Euler transformation provided a lower-bound estimate of total TCR beta diversity. TCRdb cleaned the public reads at Q25 with fastp, built clones with MiXCR and kept in-frame beta chains. Rows matching on CDR3 protein sequence are summarized as one entry with the most common DNA and genes. In this record, the V and J calls reflect TCRdb's handling and not the investigators' own analysis. Recorded for this sample are 1.5 million to 2 million distinct CDR3 sequences; around 42% of them occurred a single time. The leading ten clones occupy roughly 23% of the sample.

Donors were around 37 systemically healthy Caucasian individuals from Russia aged about 6 to 100 years. Approximately 9 milliliters of peripheral blood were collected from each donor into EDTA-treated Vacutainer tubes. Ficoll-Paque density-gradient centrifugation was used to isolate PBMCs, with at least 6.5 million per sample. Trizol reagent was used to extract total RNA from the PBMCs, yielding at least 5.5 micrograms per sample. The percentages of naive CD45RAhigh/CD27high T cells were determined by flow cytometry on a PBMC aliquot from every donor. A word on this clonotype: Its antigen target is currently unknown. One junction end disagrees with the germline gene, perhaps due to a read error.

The CDR3 contains 12 residues, cysteine and phenylalanine counted. Only the CDR3 DNA is retained, 36 bases long and in frame from the first base. CDR1 and CDR2 (MNHEY, SMNVEV) derive from the germline V gene (reference sequence). This TCR was recovered from a human donor in good health. Sequenced input: blood. The chain uses TRBV27 and TRBJ2-3; the D gene identity is not certain. The DNA is as follows: TGTGCCGGCAGCTCGCGATCAGATACGCAGTATTTT. Translated, it gives CAGSSRSDTQYF.